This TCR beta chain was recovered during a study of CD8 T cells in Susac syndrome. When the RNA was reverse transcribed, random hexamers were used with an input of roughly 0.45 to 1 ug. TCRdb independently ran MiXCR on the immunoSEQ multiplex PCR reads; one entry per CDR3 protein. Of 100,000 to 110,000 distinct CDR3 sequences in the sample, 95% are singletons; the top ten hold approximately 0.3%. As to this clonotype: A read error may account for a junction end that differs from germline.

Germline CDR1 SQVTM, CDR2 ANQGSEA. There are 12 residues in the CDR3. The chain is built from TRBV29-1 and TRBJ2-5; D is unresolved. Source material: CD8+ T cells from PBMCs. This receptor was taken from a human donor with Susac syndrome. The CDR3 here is CSVEGRTETQYF. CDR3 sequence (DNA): TGCAGCGTGGAAGGACGAACAGAGACCCAGTACTTC.